These 18 T cell receptor beta chains share one sample of origin, sequenced in a study of blood T cell repertoires in COVID-19. Sequencing used immunoSEQ multiplex PCR; TCRdb keeps in-frame clones, though not all of them. The sample lists 25,000 to 35,000 clones; roughly 87% were seen once. Sequencing input: peripheral blood. These receptors originate from a man at least 80 years old with acute or convalescent COVID-19.

The chain uses TRBV14 and TRBJ2-1, with D maybe TRBD1 (5 bases). In germline, CDR1 is SGHDN, CDR2 FVKESK. This CDR3 is 15 amino acids long. The V gene lost 5 bases and the J gene lost 2 bases, with 13 bases spanning the gap. Here the CDR3 reads CASSLTGFTYNEQFF. The CDR3 DNA reads as TGTGCCAGCAGCTTAACAGGTTTCACCTACAATGAGCAGTTCTTC.

The rearrangement joins TRBV7-9 to TRBJ1-1; the D is unclear. The CDR3 covers 14 residues. Germline V CDR1 and CDR2: SEHNR, FQNEAQ (reference sequence). V lost 2 bases, J lost 0 bases, and 7 bases lay in between. CDR3 sequence reads: CASSLSRLNTEAFF. CDR3 bases: TGTGCCAGCAGCTTAAGCAGGTTGAACACTGAAGCTTTCTTT.

CDR3 coding DNA: TGCGCCAGCAGCTTGATTCCAAGCATCCAAGAGACCCAGTACTTC. Translating gives CASSLIPSIQETQYF. V gene TRBV5-1 combines with J gene TRBJ2-5; unclear D gene. The germline CDR1 and CDR2 sequences are SGHRS and YFSETQ. The CDR3 totals 15 residues. V lost 1 base to trimming and J lost 1 base, with 11 bases between them.

This clone has only one observation. The chain combines TRBV10-2 with TRBJ2-3; 13 bases are a match to TRBD2. The germline CDR1 and CDR2 sequences are WSHSY and SAAADI. The CDR3 is 16 amino acids. V trimming: 6 bases; J trimming: 4 bases; junction bases outside the gene matches: 7. The CDR3 region has the DNA TGCGCCAGCAGGCTGGGACTAGCGGGAAGGGCAGATACGCAGTATTTT. This encodes CASRLGLAGRADTQYF.

The V and J genes are TRBV2 and TRBJ2-4, with TRBD1 as a possible D gene (6 bases). Per the germline V gene, CDR1 is SNHLY and CDR2 is FYNNEI. This CDR3 comprises 14 residues. V dropped 6 bases and J dropped 11 bases, with 20 bases sitting between them. Here the CDR3 reads CASREPPQGTLQYF. Here the CDR3 DNA reads TGTGCCAGCAGAGAACCCCCTCAGGGGACCCTTCAGTACTTC.

The chain employs TRBV10-3 and TRBJ1-2, with 8 positions matching TRBD1. Germline V gene data show CDR1 as ENHRY and CDR2 as SYGVKD. V lost 8 bases to trimming and J lost 3 bases; unmatched junction nucleotides: 5. This CDR3 contains 13 residues. The CDR3 reads CAIHQGADYGYTF. The CDR3, as DNA: TGTGCCATCCATCAGGGGGCTGACTATGGCTACACCTTC.

The chain recombines TRBV19 with TRBJ1-3, with a possible D match to TRBD1 (5 bases). V gave up 4 bases and J gave up 0 bases, with 7 bases separating them. The germline V gene has CDR1 LNHDA and CDR2 SQIVND (reference sequence). CDR3 length: 14 amino acids. For the CDR3, the DNA is TGTGCCAGTAGTAGACAGCTCTCTGGAAACACCATATATTTT. Its protein product is CASSRQLSGNTIYF.

This chain uses TRBV27 with TRBJ1-2; tentatively, D is TRBD1 (5 bases). Germline values: CDR1 MNHEY, CDR2 SMNVEV (reference sequence). The CDR3 contains 14 residues. V lost 5 bases and J 7 bases, leaving 17 bases between the germline ends. CDR3 amino acids: CASSPSGQSFGYTF. In DNA, the CDR3 is TGTGCCAGCAGTCCCTCAGGGCAGAGCTTTGGCTACACCTTC.

V usage is TRBV28 and J usage is TRBJ1-2, with D perhaps matching TRBD1 (6 bases). V was clipped by 3 bases and J by 8 bases, with 13 bases between them. This CDR3 is 13 amino acids long. Germline CDR1 MDHEN, CDR2 SYDVKM. The CDR3 DNA reads as TGTGCCAGCAGTTTGGGGACAATTTCAGGCTACACCTTC. Translated, it gives CASSLGTISGYTF.

The chain links TRBV7-6 to TRBJ2-5, with D possibly TRBD2 on 6 matching bases. The CDR3 sequence is 15 residues long. With 3 bases removed from V and 5 bases from J, the gap between germline ends came to 16 bases. Germline lookup yields CDR1 SGHVS and CDR2 FNYEAQ. The chain's CDR3 is CASSFPWTTGETQYF. CDR3 nucleotide sequence: TGTGCCAGCAGCTTTCCTTGGACTACTGGGGAGACCCAGTACTTC.

This chain uses TRBV29-1 with TRBJ2-7; 9 bases map to TRBD2. The V and J ends lost 3 bases and 2 bases, in that order; junction bases with no gene match: 5. Germline assignment: CDR1 SQVTM and CDR2 ANQGSEA. The CDR3 length is 14 residues. The CDR3 sequence: CSVDGAGGAYEQYF. CDR3 nucleotide sequence: TGCAGCGTTGATGGGGCGGGAGGGGCCTACGAGCAGTACTTC.

This sequence joins TRBV6-5 and TRBJ1-1; no reliable D call. Germline CDR1 reads MNHEY; CDR2 reads SVGAGI. The CDR3 is made up of 13 amino acids. V lost 6 bases, J lost 3 bases, and 11 bases lay in between. The chain's CDR3 is CASRVLGDTEAFF. The CDR3 region has the DNA TGTGCCAGCAGAGTTCTAGGTGACACTGAAGCTTTCTTT.

V usage is TRBV9 and J usage is TRBJ2-1, with TRBD2 matching over 12 bases. This CDR3 has 15 residues. Germline V gene sequence: CDR1 SGDLS, CDR2 YYNGEE. The junction had 5 bases not matched to a gene; V was cut back by 4 bases and J by 6 bases. This CDR3 reads CASSQTSGSFNEQFF. In nucleotides, the CDR3 is TGTGCCAGCAGCCAGACTAGCGGGAGTTTCAATGAGCAGTTCTTC.

The chain carries TRBV3-1 (or the pseudogene TRBV3-2) and TRBJ2-1; D possibly corresponds to TRBD2 (5 bases). The V gene's germline CDR1 is LGHDT and CDR2 YNNKEL (reference sequence). Between the trimmed V and J ends, which lost 3 bases and 13 bases, there was a span of 19 bases. This CDR3 spans 14 amino acids. The CDR3 DNA is TGTGCCAGCAGCCATCAAGCCCGGGATAGGGAACAGTTCTTC. Protein sequence: CASSHQARDREQFF.

The chain carries TRBV9 and TRBJ2-2; D is unresolved. V was cut by 0 bases and J by 3 bases, with 6 bases left in between. The germline V gene encodes CDR1 SGDLS and CDR2 YYNGEE. This CDR3 spans 14 amino acids. In DNA, the CDR3 is TGTGCCAGCAGCGTAGACAGTTACACCGGGGAGCTGTTTTTT. This gives the protein CASSVDSYTGELFF.

The chain couples TRBV11-3 to TRBJ2-1; 7 nucleotides match TRBD1. The CDR3 runs 14 residues. Germline V gene sequence: CDR1 SGHNT, CDR2 YENEEA. V trimming: 1 base; J trimming: 5 bases; junction bases outside the gene matches: 2. CDR3 protein: CASSLGDSHNEQFF. The CDR3 bases are TGTGCCAGCAGCTTAGGGGACAGCCACAATGAGCAGTTCTTC.

CDR3 DNA: TGTGCCAGTAGCGGACAGGGCCAAGAGACCCAGTACTTC. It translates to CASSGQGQETQYF. V usage is TRBV19 and J usage is TRBJ2-5; 8 bases match TRBD1. There are 13 residues in the CDR3. Trimming cost V 6 bases and J 1 base; bases outside gene matches: 1. The germline V gene encodes CDR1 LNHDA and CDR2 SQIVND (reference sequence).

The J gene is TRBJ2-5, the V gene TRBV7-2; TRBD1 matches 7 bases. This CDR3 contains 16 residues. Unmatched junction bases numbered 6, after V lost 2 bases and J lost 0 bases. In germline, CDR1 is SGHTA, CDR2 FQGNSA. The CDR3 spells CASSLSIDRDQETQYF. The CDR3 coding sequence is TGTGCCAGCAGCTTAAGCATAGACAGGGACCAAGAGACCCAGTACTTC.